A selection of T cell receptor beta chains follows, all from one sample in a study of T cell responses to AZD1222 COVID-19 vaccine. The assay was immunoSEQ multiplex PCR, and TCRdb's table has in-frame clones only and misses some. This table has 80,000 to 100,000 clones, around 91% appearing once. Sequenced here: peripheral blood, sampled 28 days after the second AZD1222 dose. The receptors derive from an adult who received the AZD1222 COVID-19 vaccine. The CDR3 runs from the conserved cysteine through the conserved F or W. D genes are given only for firm matches. The size field is filled for only some rows; it gives once, few, many or a size class.

NA	TRBV5-6	NA	TRBJ2-7	TGTGCCAGCAGCTTGGATCTGGGCGGGTCCTCCTACGAGCAGTACTTC	CASSLDLGGSSYEQYF
NA	TRBV2	NA	TRBJ2-7	TGTGCCAGCAGGGGCGAATTCTACGAGCAGTACTTC	CASRGEFYEQYF
NA	TRBV11-1	NA	TRBJ1-4	TGTGCCAGCAGTCGGACAGTAGATGAAAAACTGTTTTTT	CASSRTVDEKLFF
NA	TRBV5-1	NA	TRBJ1-4	TGCGCCAGCAGCTTGCGCGGGGCTCACACTAATGAAAAACTGTTTTTT	CASSLRGAHTNEKLFF
NA	TRBV4-3	NA	TRBJ2-6	TGCGCCAGCAGCCAAGAGCCGAGTTCTGGGGCCAACGTCCTGACTTTC	CASSQEPSSGANVLTF
NA	TRBV10-2	TRBD2	TRBJ2-2	TGCGCCAGCAGTGAGAGTAGCGGGGGAACCGGGGAGCTGTTTTTT	CASSESSGGTGELFF
once	TRBV18	NA	TRBJ2-5	TGTGCCAGCTCACCACGAGGTTACCAAGAGACCCAGTACTTC	CASSPRGYQETQYF
NA	TRBV29-1	NA	TRBJ1-2	TGCAGCGTTGGTTCCGATACTTATGGCTACACCTTC	CSVGSDTYGYTF
few	TRBV2	TRBD1	TRBJ2-1	TGTGCCAGCAGAGGAGACAGGGGGCAGGACAATGAGCAGTTCTTC	CASRGDRGQDNEQFF
NA	TRBV30	NA	TRBJ1-2	TGTGCCTGGAGTGTATGGGGGGCATACGGCTACACCTTC	CAWSVWGAYGYTF
NA	TRBV6-1	NA	TRBJ1-3	TGTGCCAGCAGTGAAGCCTGGACGGGAGGAAACACCATATATTTT	CASSEAWTGGNTIYF
NA	TRBV19	TRBD2	TRBJ2-3	TGTGCCAGTAGTAAAGAACTAGGGACTAGCGGGGTAACAGATACGCAGTATTTT	CASSKELGTSGVTDTQYF
NA	TRBV19	NA	TRBJ2-3	TGTGCCAGTAGTATGGTTGAGGTCCTGGGGACAGATACGCAGTATTTT	CASSMVEVLGTDTQYF
NA	TRBV7-9	TRBD2	TRBJ2-1	TGTGCCAGCAGCTTAGGTAGGTCTAGCGGGAGTTCAGTGGATGAGCAGTTCTTC	CASSLGRSSGSSVDEQFF
NA	TRBV16	TRBD1	TRBJ1-5	TGTGCCAGCAGCGCGGTAGGGGGCGGCAATCAGCCCCAGCATTTT	CASSAVGGGNQPQHF
medium-sized	TRBV6-1	NA	TRBJ2-6	TGTGCCAGCAGTGAAGGGGCAGGGACCGGGGCCAACGTCCTGACTTTC	CASSEGAGTGANVLTF
NA	TRBV3-1/TRBV3-2	NA	TRBJ2-1	TGTGCCAGCAGCCAAGATGTCCGGGAGTACAATGAGCAGTTCTTC	CASSQDVREYNEQFF
NA	TRBV5-1	TRBD2	TRBJ2-3	TGCGCCAGCAGACCTAAAACTAGCGGGTTCACAGATACGCAGTATTTT	CASRPKTSGFTDTQYF
once	TRBV5-1	NA	TRBJ2-7	TGCGCCAGCAGCTTCTCGGAGACAGCTATTTACGAGCAGTACTTC	CASSFSETAIYEQYF
NA	TRBV20-1	TRBD2	TRBJ2-7	TGCAGTGCTAGTAGCGGGGATACCTACGAGCAGTACTTC	CSASSGDTYEQYF
NA	TRBV6-4	NA	TRBJ1-6	TGTGCCAGCAGCCGAGAAACAGATAATTCACCCCTCCACTTT	CASSRETDNSPLHF
NA	TRBV6-5	NA	TRBJ2-3	TGTGCCAGCAGTCAGGACGAAACAGATACGCAGTATTTT	CASSQDETDTQYF
NA	TRBV9	NA	TRBJ2-5	TGTGCCAGCAGCCCCGGGGTGGGGGAGACCCAGTACTTC	CASSPGVGETQYF
NA	TRBV15	NA	TRBJ1-2	TGTGCCACCAGCAGAGGGGGGGATTCTAACTATGGCTACACCTTC	CATSRGGDSNYGYTF
few	TRBV6-2/TRBV6-3	TRBD1	TRBJ2-7	TGTGCCAGCAGTCAATGGACAGGCTACGAGCAGTACTTC	CASSQWTGYEQYF
NA	TRBV7-2	TRBD1	TRBJ1-6	TGTGCCAGCAGCTTAGGAGGGGGCAGCGGGTCACCCCTCCACTTT	CASSLGGGSGSPLHF
NA	TRBV6-2/TRBV6-3	NA	TRBJ1-1	TGTGCCAGCAGTTTAAGCAGGGGCGCTGAAGCTTTCTTT	CASSLSRGAEAFF
NA	TRBV19	NA	TRBJ1-2	TGTGCCAGTAACCGGGGGGACTATGGCTACACCTTC	CASNRGDYGYTF
NA	TRBV12-3/TRBV12-4	NA	TRBJ2-1	TGTGCCAGCAGTACGGACGTCAGCAATGAGCAGTTCTTC	CASSTDVSNEQFF
NA	TRBV11-2	NA	TRBJ1-1	TGTGCCAGCGCCAGGTTAGGGGCGCAAGGCACTGAAGCTTTCTTT	CASARLGAQGTEAFF
once	TRBV3-1/TRBV3-2	NA	TRBJ1-4	TGTGCCAGCAGCCAAATTGGGCATGCGAATGAAAAACTGTTTTTT	CASSQIGHANEKLFF